Given below is one T cell receptor beta chain in context. Its target is unknown. Trimming cost V 2 bases and J 7 bases; bases outside gene matches: 4. The CDR3 covers 15 residues. Germline assignment: CDR1 SGDLS and CDR2 YYNGEE. The source of the sample is a study of cytomegalovirus exposure and HLA in healthy donors. General study points: Earlier analysis found most TCR beta V segments productive about 90% or about 30% of the time. Some public TCRs appeared in many individuals, while most sequences were rare.

The PCR had 60 Vbeta and 13 Jbeta primers. Sequencing was performed with immunoSEQ multiplex PCR; in TCRdb, only in-frame clones are kept and a portion is missing. The sample has under 200,000 clones, roughly 73% seen once. Sequenced: PBMCs. This chain uses TRBV9 with TRBJ2-2; 11 positions match TRBD2. The sequence was obtained from a woman aged 30 to 39 in good health and CMV-seronegative. CDR3 loop: CASSVSGRAGGELFF. CDR3 in DNA: TGTGCCAGCAGCGTTAGCGGGAGGGCGGGCGGGGAGCTGTTTTTT.